The next 23 T cell receptor beta chains were all read from a single sample in a study of blood T cell repertoires in COVID-19. Libraries were prepared by immunoSEQ multiplex PCR; TCRdb keeps only in-frame clonotypes and omits some of them. This table has over 75,000 clones, 70% to 80% appearing once. Sequenced input: peripheral blood. These receptors were collected from a human donor in a cohort sampled during active COVID-19.

Turning to this clone: Other DNA sequences in this specimen translate into the identical CDR3. The rearrangement uses TRBV5-1 and TRBJ2-7; TRBD1 might be the D (6 bases). The germline CDR1 and CDR2 sequences are SGHRS and YFSETQ. The CDR3 runs 14 residues. V gave up 0 bases and J gave up 2 bases, with 9 bases separating them. The CDR3 DNA reads TGCGCCAGCAGCTTGGCCACAGGGACCTACGAGCAGTACTTC. It yields the protein CASSLATGTYEQYF. The variable domain in full, with the rest retrieved from reference TRBV5-1 and TRBJ2-7, is KAGVTQTPRYLIKTRGQQVTLSCSPISGHRSVSWYQQTPGQGLQFLFEYFSETQRNKGNFPGRFSGRQFSNSRSEMNVSTLELGDSALYLCASSLATGTYEQYFGPGTRLTVT.

This chain joins TRBV4-1 and TRBJ1-1; D is perhaps TRBD1 (5 bases). Trimming cost V 1 base and J 0 bases, with 15 bases left between them. The CDR3 loop spans 17 amino acids. The germline V gene has CDR1 MGHRA and CDR2 YSYEKL. CDR3 sequence reads: CASSQGLAGYMNTEAFF. DNA of the CDR3: TGCGCCAGCAGCCAAGGGTTAGCAGGGTACATGAACACTGAAGCTTTCTTT.

The chain couples TRBV19 to TRBJ2-6; D possibly corresponds to TRBD2 (7 bases). Looked up from germline, CDR1 is LNHDA and CDR2 is SQIVND (reference sequence). The CDR3 is made up of 16 amino acids. V was trimmed by 1 base and J by 4 bases, leaving 11 bases between them. The CDR3, as DNA: TGTGCCAGTAGTATAGTCGCGGGGGCAGGGGCCAACGTCCTGACTTTC. It is translated as CASSIVAGAGANVLTF.

The chain carries TRBV6-5 and TRBJ1-3; D not certain. With 8 bases removed from V and 0 bases from J, the gap between germline ends came to 14 bases. CDR3 size: 15 residues. CDR1 is MNHEY, CDR2 SVGAGI, per germline. The CDR3 spells CASPTTGSSGNTIYF. DNA of the CDR3: TGTGCCAGCCCAACGACGGGAAGCTCTGGAAACACCATATATTTT.

J is TRBJ1-6 and V is TRBV18; D is ambiguous. This CDR3 has 15 amino acids. Germline CDR1 KGHSH, CDR2 LQKENI. The V end lost 2 bases, the J end lost 8 bases, and 13 bases lay between the germline ends. CDR3 loop: CASSPTGSRDSPLHF. CDR3 DNA: TGTGCCAGCTCACCAACGGGGTCGCGGGATTCACCCCTCCACTTT.

The chain couples TRBV28 to TRBJ1-3; D might be TRBD1 (5 bases). The V end was cut by 7 bases, the J end by 0 bases, with 10 bases between. CDR1 and CDR2 (germline): MDHEN, SYDVKM. The CDR3 extends over 14 amino acids. In DNA form, the CDR3 reads TGTGCCAGCAACCAGGGAGGCTCTGGAAACACCATATATTTT. Protein sequence: CASNQGGSGNTIYF.

The gene calls are TRBV27 and TRBJ1-5, with D perhaps matching TRBD1 (6 bases). Trimming cost V 6 bases and J 2 bases, with 11 bases left between them. This CDR3 is 14 amino acids long. CDR1 MNHEY and CDR2 SMNVEV come from the germline V gene (reference sequence). The CDR3 loop reads CASRIRGGNQPQHF. As DNA, the CDR3 is TGTGCCAGCAGGATCAGGGGTGGCAATCAGCCCCAGCATTTT.

The chain links TRBV29-1 to TRBJ2-7, with 8 positions matching TRBD2. This CDR3 is built from 12 residues. Germline lookup yields CDR1 SQVTM and CDR2 ANQGSEA. The ends lost 6 bases at V and 3 bases at J; junction bases unmatched: 4. Written as DNA, the CDR3 is TGCAGCGTCGTTCGGGGGGGCTACGAGCAGTACTTC. This encodes CSVVRGGYEQYF.

In DNA form, the CDR3 reads TGTGCCAGCAGTGAATTGAAGGGAGAGGGGAACACTGAAGCTTTCTTT. Encoded protein: CASSELKGEGNTEAFF. This chain joins TRBV6-1 and TRBJ1-1; no reliable D call. V lost 2 bases, J lost 1 base, and 14 bases lay in between. This CDR3 has 16 amino acids. The germline V gene has CDR1 MNHNS and CDR2 SASEGT.

As for this clone: The germline gene is not matched at one end of the junction; a read error may be the cause. The chain couples TRBV7-7 to TRBJ2-5, with TRBD2 matching 11 bases. The CDR3 runs to 13 residues. Germline V gives CDR1 SSHAT, CDR2 FNYEAQ (reference sequence). This chain's CDR3 is CASSLAGGETQYF. The CDR3 coding sequence is TGTGCTAGCAGCTTAGCGGGGGGGGAGACCCAGTACTTC.

The V call is TRBV11-2, the J call TRBJ1-1, with 7 bases that match TRBD1. V lost 6 bases to trimming and J lost 0 bases; unmatched junction nucleotides: 7. The CDR3 loop spans 15 amino acids. Per germline, CDR1 SGHAT and CDR2 FQNNGV. DNA for the CDR3: TGTGCCAGCAGGCATCGACAGGGCGTGAACACTGAAGCTTTCTTT. Translated: CASRHRQGVNTEAFF.

V is TRBV2 and J is TRBJ2-7; 8 bases map to TRBD1. This CDR3 comprises 13 residues. CDR1 and CDR2 from the germline V gene are SNHLY and FYNNEI. With 7 bases clipped from V and 5 bases from J, the junction kept 7 bases outside the gene matches. The CDR3 loop is CASNRQGAHEQYF. The CDR3, as DNA: TGTGCCAGCAATCGGCAGGGGGCCCACGAGCAGTACTTC.

The rearrangement uses TRBV9 and TRBJ2-5; 9 positions agree with TRBD1. V shed 3 bases and J 2 bases; nucleotides not matched to a gene: 11. From germline, CDR1 is SGDLS and CDR2 YYNGEE. This CDR3 has 17 residues. This chain's CDR3 is CASSAPRQGGPQETQYF. CDR3 nucleotide sequence: TGTGCCAGCAGCGCGCCCCGACAGGGGGGGCCTCAAGAGACCCAGTACTTC.

The chain couples TRBV5-6 to TRBJ1-2, with TRBD1 as a possible D gene (6 bases). The CDR3 loop spans 16 amino acids. CDR1 is SGHDT, CDR2 YYEEEE, per germline. Trimming pared 0 bases from V and 3 bases from J, leaving 15 bases between. The chain's CDR3 is CASSLDTGNLHYGYTF. The CDR3 nucleotides read TGTGCCAGCAGCTTGGATACAGGGAACCTCCACTATGGCTACACCTTC.

This chain links TRBV6-5 with TRBJ2-1, with D possibly TRBD1 on 6 matching bases. Germline assignment: CDR1 MNHEY and CDR2 SVGAGI. Trimming took off 4 bases at V and 0 bases at J, with 10 bases between the two ends. This CDR3 has 15 amino acids. The DNA of the CDR3 is TGTGCCAGCAGTTGGGACAAGAGCTCCTACAATGAGCAGTTCTTC. It yields the protein CASSWDKSSYNEQFF.

The rearrangement uses TRBV12-2 and TRBJ2-1; TRBD2 reflects the table's D call only, with no check against the DNA. TRBV12-2 is recorded as a pseudogene. CDR3 length: 18 residues. The CDR3 loop is CASRLGLAGRGPYNEQFF. As DNA, the CDR3 is TGTGCAAGTCGCTTAGGCCTAGCGGGCAGAGGCCCATACAATGAGCAGTTCTTC.

The J gene is TRBJ1-5, the V gene TRBV7-9; 9 bases are shared with TRBD1. This CDR3 region has 15 residues. Germline-derived CDR1 and CDR2 are SEHNR and FQNEAQ (reference sequence). The V segment lost 5 bases and the J segment 5 bases; nucleotides outside the gene matches: 7. The CDR3 DNA reads TGTGCCAGCAGCAAGGGGGACAGGGAGGATCAGCCCCAGCATTTT. Protein: CASSKGDREDQPQHF.

The V call is TRBV6-2 or TRBV6-3, the J call TRBJ2-7, with D possibly TRBD2 on 7 matching bases. The V and J ends lost 5 bases and 6 bases respectively, with 20 bases between them. The CDR3 has 15 amino acids. The V gene's germline CDR1 is MNHEY and CDR2 SVGEGT. The CDR3 sequence: CASSNIGGGSAEQYF. In DNA, the CDR3 is TGTGCCAGCAGTAACATAGGGGGAGGGAGCGCCGAGCAGTACTTC.

V usage is TRBV28 and J usage is TRBJ1-4; D not resolved. Germline V gene data show CDR1 as MDHEN and CDR2 as SYDVKM. This CDR3 is built from 14 residues. Trimming pared 5 bases from V and 0 bases from J, leaving 7 bases between. The CDR3 region has the DNA TGTGCCAGCAGTACACCGACAACTAATGAAAAACTGTTTTTT. Its protein product is CASSTPTTNEKLFF.

Turning to this clone: A junction end diverges from the germline sequence, so it may reflect a read error. The chain uses TRBV6-1 and TRBJ1-6; D ambiguous. There are 14 residues in the CDR3. CDR1 is MNHNS and CDR2 is SASEGT in the germline V gene. The CDR3 region is CASREGRRDSPLHF. The CDR3 coding sequence is TGTGCCAGCAGAGAAGGTCGGAGGGATTCACCCCTCCACTTT.

This clone was counted between two and nine times. The chain couples TRBV27 to TRBJ2-7; no firm D call. V was cut by 4 bases and J by 0 bases, with 10 bases left in between. Germline V gives CDR1 MNHEY, CDR2 SMNVEV (reference sequence). The CDR3 totals 14 residues. CDR3 coding DNA: TGTGCCAGCAGTTCGAAGGCGGTCTCCTACGAGCAGTACTTC. As protein: CASSSKAVSYEQYF.

V gene TRBV10-3 combines with J gene TRBJ2-7; the match to TRBD2 covers 10 bases. This CDR3 has 14 amino acids. The trim removed 11 bases at V and 7 bases at J, leaving 14 bases unmatched. The germline V gene has CDR1 ENHRY and CDR2 SYGVKD. This chain's CDR3 is CAVSASGSSGEQYF. CDR3 nucleotide sequence: TGTGCCGTTTCGGCTAGCGGGAGTTCGGGGGAGCAGTACTTC.

The rearrangement uses TRBV6-5 and TRBJ2-7; no clear D gene. This CDR3 has 11 amino acids. V lost 7 bases and J lost 0, with 4 bases in between. The V gene's germline CDR1 is MNHEY and CDR2 SVGAGI. The CDR3 here is CASIRSYEQYF. In DNA form, the CDR3 reads TGTGCCAGCATCCGCTCCTACGAGCAGTACTTC.